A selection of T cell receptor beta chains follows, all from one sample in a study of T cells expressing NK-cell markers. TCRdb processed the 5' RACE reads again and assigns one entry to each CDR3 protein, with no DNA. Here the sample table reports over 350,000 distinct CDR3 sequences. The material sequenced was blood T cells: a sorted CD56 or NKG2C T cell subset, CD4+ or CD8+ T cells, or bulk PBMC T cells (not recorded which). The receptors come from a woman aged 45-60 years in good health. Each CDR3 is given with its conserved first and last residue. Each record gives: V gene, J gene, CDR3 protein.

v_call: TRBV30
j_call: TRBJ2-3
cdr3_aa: CAWFLPSGQGADTQYF

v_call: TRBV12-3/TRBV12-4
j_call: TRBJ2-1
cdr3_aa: CASSHTSGISNEQFF

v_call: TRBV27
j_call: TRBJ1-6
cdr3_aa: CASSLPGTGNSPLHF

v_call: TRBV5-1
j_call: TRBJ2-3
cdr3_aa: CASSFGDRGILQDTQYF

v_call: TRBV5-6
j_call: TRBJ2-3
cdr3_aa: CASSHPAVEGTDTQYF

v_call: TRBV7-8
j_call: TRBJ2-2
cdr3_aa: CASSLGLAGSTGELFF

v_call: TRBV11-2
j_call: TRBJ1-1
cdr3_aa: CASSRKTGGGNTEAFF

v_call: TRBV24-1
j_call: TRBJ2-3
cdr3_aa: CATSEIGGSDTQYF

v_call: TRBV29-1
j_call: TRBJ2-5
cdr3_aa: CSVRTVYQETQYF

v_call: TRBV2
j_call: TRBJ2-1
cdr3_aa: CASSNRGLYNEQFF

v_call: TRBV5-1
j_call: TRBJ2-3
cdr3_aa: CASSLTPEKGADTQYF

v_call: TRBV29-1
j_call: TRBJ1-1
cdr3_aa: CSVENRGRRTEAFF

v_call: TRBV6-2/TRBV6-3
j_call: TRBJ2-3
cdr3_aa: CASSGIRTDSTDTQYF

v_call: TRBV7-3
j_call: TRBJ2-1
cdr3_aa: CASSLIPPRSYNEQFF

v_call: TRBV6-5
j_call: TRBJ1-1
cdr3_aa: CASSRQGDTEAFF

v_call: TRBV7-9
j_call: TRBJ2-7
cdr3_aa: CASSPGTPIAYEQYF

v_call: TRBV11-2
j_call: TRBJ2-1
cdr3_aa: CASSSHRESRRINEQFF

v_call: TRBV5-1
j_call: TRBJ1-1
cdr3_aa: CASSQTQGLNTEAFF

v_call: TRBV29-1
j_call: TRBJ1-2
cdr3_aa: CSVSLGYGYTF

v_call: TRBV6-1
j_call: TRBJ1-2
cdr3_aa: CASSENLLQDRLTYGYTF

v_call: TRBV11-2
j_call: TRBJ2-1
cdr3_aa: CASSLAGGDGEQFF

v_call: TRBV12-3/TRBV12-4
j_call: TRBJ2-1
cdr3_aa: CASSSLQAARYNEQFF

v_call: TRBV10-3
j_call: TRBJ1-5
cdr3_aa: CAISAIGGASNQPQHF

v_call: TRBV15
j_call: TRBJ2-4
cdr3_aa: CATSRGLTSRGNIQYF

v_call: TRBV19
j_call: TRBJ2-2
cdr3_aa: CASTAPGTSGSIAGELFF

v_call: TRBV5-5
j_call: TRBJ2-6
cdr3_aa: CASSLVLTPSGANVLTF

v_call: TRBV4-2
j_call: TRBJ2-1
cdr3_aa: CASSSQGQAIDNEQFF

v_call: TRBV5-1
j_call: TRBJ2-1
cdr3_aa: CASSVGTSGFDEQFF

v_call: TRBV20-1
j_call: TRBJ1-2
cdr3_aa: CSAVDGQPNYGYTF

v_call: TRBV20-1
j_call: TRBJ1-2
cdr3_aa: CSASPTWTGANYGYTF

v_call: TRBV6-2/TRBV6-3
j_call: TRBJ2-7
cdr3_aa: CASRLKPTRYEQYF

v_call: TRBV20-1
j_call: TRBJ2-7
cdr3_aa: CSARRGTSGSFGEQYF

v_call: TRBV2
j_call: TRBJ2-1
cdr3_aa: CASRPLTGVSYNEQFF

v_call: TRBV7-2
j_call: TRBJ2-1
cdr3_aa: CASSLVWREQFF

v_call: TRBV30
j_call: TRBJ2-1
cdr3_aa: CASSGLALAGSYNEQFF

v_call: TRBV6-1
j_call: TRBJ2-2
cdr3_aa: CASSEAYRTGAVGELFF

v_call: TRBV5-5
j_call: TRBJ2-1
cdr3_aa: CASSSVQGVASYNEQFF

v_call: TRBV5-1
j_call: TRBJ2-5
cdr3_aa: CASSLGISGETQYF

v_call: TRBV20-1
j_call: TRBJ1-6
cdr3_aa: CSAPQGDRSPLHF

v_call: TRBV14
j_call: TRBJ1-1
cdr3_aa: CASSQTSGMNTEAFF

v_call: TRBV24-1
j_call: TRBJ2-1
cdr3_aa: CATSDGGWRGSYNEQFF

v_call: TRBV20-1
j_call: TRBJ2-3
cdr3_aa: CSAVLAGGQQYF